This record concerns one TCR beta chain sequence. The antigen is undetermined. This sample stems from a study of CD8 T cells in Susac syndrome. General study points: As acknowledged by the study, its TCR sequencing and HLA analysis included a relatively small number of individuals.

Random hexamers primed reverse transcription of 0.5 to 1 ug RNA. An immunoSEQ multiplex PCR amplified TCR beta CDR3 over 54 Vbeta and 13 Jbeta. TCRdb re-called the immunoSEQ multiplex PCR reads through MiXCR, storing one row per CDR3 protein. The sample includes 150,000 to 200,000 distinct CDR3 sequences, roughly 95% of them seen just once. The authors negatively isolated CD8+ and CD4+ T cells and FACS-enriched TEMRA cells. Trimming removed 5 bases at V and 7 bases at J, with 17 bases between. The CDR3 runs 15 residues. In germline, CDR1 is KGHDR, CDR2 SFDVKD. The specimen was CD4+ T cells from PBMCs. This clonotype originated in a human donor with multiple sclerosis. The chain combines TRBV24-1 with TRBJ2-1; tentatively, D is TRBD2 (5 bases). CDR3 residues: CATSVSYSDPNEQFF. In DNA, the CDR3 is TGTGCCACCAGTGTGTCGTATAGCGACCCTAATGAGCAGTTCTTC.